This T cell receptor beta chain derives from a study of T cell responses to AZD1222 COVID-19 vaccine. The CDR3 sequence is 16 residues long. Trimming stripped 4 bases from V and 6 bases from J, with 23 bases between. Germline V gene lookup returns CDR1 SGHNT and CDR2 YYREEE (reference sequence). Libraries were prepared by immunoSEQ multiplex PCR; TCRdb keeps only in-frame clonotypes and omits some of them. The sample yields 95,000 to 100,000 clones, 90% seen once. The source was peripheral blood, collected on day 0 of AZD1222 vaccination. J is TRBJ2-7 and V is TRBV5-4; D may match TRBD1 or TRBD2 (6 bases each). This TCR came from an adult in good health. The CDR3, as DNA: TGTGCCAGCAGCACTCAGGTACGGGGGCACTCGGGCGAGCAGTACTTC. Residues: CASSTQVRGHSGEQYF.